This T cell receptor beta chain was profiled in a study of cytomegalovirus exposure and HLA in healthy donors. Study-level findings and limits: A later analysis linked about 17,000 TCR beta sequences to HLA alleles at 0.05 false discovery rate.

Comment on this clone: Its specificity is not known.

PCR employed 60 Vbeta and 13 Jbeta primers. Sequencing was performed with immunoSEQ multiplex PCR; in TCRdb, only in-frame clones are kept and a portion is missing. The profile shows 120,000 or so clones, around 74% of them singletons. V was pared by 1 base and J by 9 bases, with 10 bases between. The germline CDR1 and CDR2 sequences are MDHEN and SYDVKM. This CDR3 is built from 12 residues. Donors in the study were healthy people who gave bone marrow. This receptor was taken from a man in his 60s in good health and CMV-seropositive. The V and J genes are TRBV28 and TRBJ2-7; no clear D gene. Sequenced sample: PBMCs. CDR3 in amino acids: CASSLYSKPQYF. In DNA, the CDR3 is TGTGCCAGCAGTTTATACAGTAAACCGCAGTACTTC.